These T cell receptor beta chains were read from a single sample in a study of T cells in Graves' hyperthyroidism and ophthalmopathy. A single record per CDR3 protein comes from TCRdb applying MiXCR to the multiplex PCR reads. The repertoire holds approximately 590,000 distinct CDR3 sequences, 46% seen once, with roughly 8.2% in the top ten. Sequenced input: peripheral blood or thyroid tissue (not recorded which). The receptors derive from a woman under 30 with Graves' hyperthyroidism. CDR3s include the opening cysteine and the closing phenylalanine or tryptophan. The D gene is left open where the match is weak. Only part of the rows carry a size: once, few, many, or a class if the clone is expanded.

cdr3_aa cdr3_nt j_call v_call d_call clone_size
CATSPGQDTQYF TGTGCCACCAGTCCGGGTCAGGATACGCAGTATTTT TRBJ2-3 TRBV24-1 - -
CASSQDRDPMYEQYF TGTGCCAGCAGTCAGGACAGAGACCCGATGTACGAGCAGTACTTC TRBJ2-7 TRBV12-3/TRBV12-4 - -
CASNTGPGDSPLHF TGTGCCAGCAACACGGGGCCTGGGGATTCACCCCTCCACTTT TRBJ1-6 TRBV9 - many
CASSGGTAASNEKLFF TGTGCCAGCAGCGGAGGGACAGCTGCTTCTAATGAAAAACTGTTTTTT TRBJ1-4 TRBV7-2 TRBD1 -
CSARVGLANTGELFF TGCAGTGCTAGAGTGGGACTAGCGAACACCGGGGAGCTGTTTTTT TRBJ2-2 TRBV20-1 TRBD2 -
CASSQNRVTQETQYF TGTGCCAGCAGCCAGAATCGAGTTACGCAAGAGACCCAGTACTTC TRBJ2-5 TRBV7-9 - few
CASSESLTDTQYF TGTGCCAGCAGTGAGTCCCTCACAGATACGCAGTATTTT TRBJ2-3 TRBV2 - few
CASGPRLNTIYF TGTGCCAGCGGCCCCCGGTTGAACACCATATATTTT TRBJ1-3 TRBV7-2 - -
CASSGDLAENIQETQYF TGTGCCAGCAGTGGCGACCTAGCGGAGAATATACAAGAGACCCAGTACTTC TRBJ2-5 TRBV2 TRBD2 few
CASSFRGVNTEAFF TGTGCCAGCAGTTTCAGGGGGGTGAACACTGAAGCTTTCTTT TRBJ1-1 TRBV12-3/TRBV12-4 TRBD1 few
CSPLRGERQPQHF TGCAGCCCCTTAAGGGGCGAGCGGCAGCCCCAGCATTTT TRBJ1-5 TRBV29-1 - -
CSVSLSNVLTF TGCAGCGTGTCCTTGTCCAACGTCCTGACTTTC TRBJ2-6 TRBV29-1 - many
CSAEPRQGDYYGYTF TGCAGTGCTGAGCCCCGACAGGGCGACTACTATGGCTACACCTTC TRBJ1-2 TRBV29-1 TRBD1 -
CAISENQGSYEQYF TGTGCCATCAGTGAGAACCAGGGATCCTACGAGCAGTACTTC TRBJ2-7 TRBV10-3 - -
CASSLMINTGELFF TGCGCCAGCAGCTTGATGATTAACACCGGGGAGCTGTTTTTT TRBJ2-2 TRBV5-1 - -
CSAGRVNEQYF TGCAGTGCTGGCAGGGTGAACGAGCAGTACTTC TRBJ2-7 TRBV20-1 - -
CASSFWPGGGQPQHF TGTGCCAGCAGCTTCTGGCCAGGGGGCGGTCAGCCCCAGCATTTT TRBJ1-5 TRBV7-2 TRBD1 -
CASSQERRDTIYF TGCGCCAGCAGCCAAGAACGTAGGGACACCATATATTTT TRBJ1-3 TRBV5-1 - -
CSATNRNQPQHF TGCAGTGCTACTAACAGAAATCAGCCCCAGCATTTT TRBJ1-5 TRBV20-1 - few
CSVRQQDQPQHF TGCAGCGTTCGACAGCAAGATCAGCCCCAGCATTTT TRBJ1-5 TRBV29-1 - -
CASSPSKAYEQYF TGTGCCAGCAGTCCCTCCAAAGCCTACGAGCAGTACTTC TRBJ2-7 TRBV2 - -
CASSEYGNTGELFF TGCGCCAGCAGTGAGTACGGGAACACCGGGGAGCTGTTTTTT TRBJ2-2 TRBV10-2 - many
CASRNRANTEAFF TGCGCCAGCAGGAACAGGGCGAACACTGAAGCTTTCTTT TRBJ1-1 TRBV10-2 - few
CASSLNLNVAGNTIYF TGTGCCAGCAGCTTAAATTTGAATGTCGCGGGAAACACCATATATTTT TRBJ1-3 TRBV7-2 - few
CASRETGEVEAFF TGTGCCAGCAGGGAAACAGGGGAGGTTGAAGCTTTCTTT TRBJ1-1 TRBV2 TRBD1 -